One sample yielded the 18 T cell receptor beta chains listed below, sequenced in a study of blood T cell repertoires in COVID-19 (dated by TCRdb to the early 2020s). Library preparation was by the immunoSEQ multiplex PCR assay. TCRdb limited this immuneACCESS table to in-frame rearrangements with V and J called. A share of clones is missing; checked studies link under half to unresolved V genes, and the rest is unexplained. This sample gives some 43,000 clones in total; around 81% of them show up just once. The top ten clonotypes cover 30% to 40% of the sample. Sequencing was done on a sample of peripheral blood. The receptors originated from a middle-aged man with active or convalescent COVID-19.

This chain connects TRBV2 to TRBJ1-1; D is unclear. In germline, CDR1 is SNHLY, CDR2 FYNNEI. With 3 bases removed from V and 1 base from J, the gap between germline ends came to 3 bases. CDR3 length: 12 residues. The chain's CDR3 is CASSDRNTEAFF. CDR3 sequence (DNA): TGTGCCAGCAGTGATCGGAACACTGAAGCTTTCTTT.

In nucleotides, the CDR3 is TGTGCCAGCAGCTCTACAGGGGGCTCTCCGGGAGAGCAGTTCTTC. It encodes CASSSTGGSPGEQFF. This rearrangement joins TRBV7-2 to TRBJ2-1; TRBD1 matches at 9 bases. Unmatched junction bases numbered 11, after V lost 4 bases and J lost 10 bases. CDR1 and CDR2 (germline): SGHTA, FQGNSA. The CDR3 is 15 residues long.

This chain links TRBV18 with TRBJ2-1, with D uncertain. Trimming shortened V by 1 base and J by 9 bases, and 7 bases separated the two germline ends. The germline CDR1 and CDR2 sequences are KGHSH and LQKENI. CDR3 length equals 12 residues. For the CDR3, the DNA is TGTGCCAGCTCACCACGCCCCGGTGAGCAGTTCTTC. Translated: CASSPRPGEQFF.

The chain couples TRBV24-1 to TRBJ2-1; no clear D. Trimming left V 7 bases short and J 9 bases short, with 21 bases between. Germline CDR1 is KGHDR and CDR2 is SFDVKD. The CDR3 runs 15 residues. The CDR3 region has the DNA TGTGCCACCAGCAAGACGACCGGGTCTCTTGGTGAGCAGTTCTTC. Its translation: CATSKTTGSLGEQFF.

The rearrangement links TRBV29-1 to TRBJ1-2; 10 bases fit TRBD1. The V and J ends lost 6 bases and 4 bases, in that order; junction bases with no gene match: 8. Per the germline V gene, CDR1 is SQVTM and CDR2 is ANQGSEA. This CDR3 has 14 residues. CDR3 sequence (DNA): TGCAGCGTGCCGGGACAGGGGAAGGGCTATGGCTACACCTTC. Translation gives CSVPGQGKGYGYTF.

This chain joins TRBV4-2 and TRBJ1-5, with D tentatively TRBD1 (5 bases). Germline CDR1 LGHNA, CDR2 YNFKEQ. The CDR3 runs to 17 residues. Trimming removed 5 bases from V and 0 bases from J, with 17 bases in between. The chain's CDR3 is CASSTAGRGSSNQPQHF. In nucleotides, the CDR3 is TGTGCCAGCAGCACCGCTGGGAGGGGCTCTAGCAATCAGCCCCAGCATTTT.

The chain couples TRBV6-5 to TRBJ1-6, with 7 bases aligning to TRBD1. J gave up 5 bases and V 4 bases, and 5 bases lay outside the gene matches. Germline V gives CDR1 MNHEY, CDR2 SVGAGI. CDR3 size: 15 residues. The CDR3 bases are TGTGCCAGCAGTTTTGGGACAGTTAATAATTCACCCCTCCACTTT. Translation gives CASSFGTVNNSPLHF.

The V and J genes are TRBV6-5 and TRBJ1-1; D may be TRBD1 (5 bases). Trimming cost V 5 bases and J 0 bases, with 10 bases left between them. This CDR3 contains 14 residues. The germline gives CDR1 MNHEY, CDR2 SVGAGI. The CDR3 reads CASSNRFLNTEAFF. As DNA, the CDR3 is TGTGCCAGCAGTAACAGGTTTTTGAACACTGAAGCTTTCTTT.

V is TRBV24-1 and J is TRBJ2-1, with a tentative D call TRBD1 (6 bases). Trimming removed 6 bases from V and 4 bases from J, with 15 bases in between. Germline CDR1 KGHDR, CDR2 SFDVKD. CDR3 length: 15 amino acids. The CDR3 coding sequence is TGTGCCACCAGTACAGGGAGCGGAATATACAATGAGCAGTTCTTC. Translation: CATSTGSGIYNEQFF.

The chain employs TRBV2 and TRBJ1-2, with unresolved D. The CDR3 runs to 13 residues. V was trimmed by 7 bases and J by 4 bases, leaving 13 bases between them. Germline V gene data show CDR1 as SNHLY and CDR2 as FYNNEI. CDR3 in DNA: TGTGCCAGCATTCCCGGGGTGATCTATGGCTACACCTTC. Translating it yields CASIPGVIYGYTF.

V and J are TRBV19 and TRBJ1-1, with 7 bases aligning to TRBD1. Germline V gene sequence: CDR1 LNHDA, CDR2 SQIVND (reference sequence). This CDR3 comprises 14 residues. Trimming cost V 7 bases and J 9 bases; bases outside gene matches: 14. CDR3 region: CASIPSTGRFQAFF. The CDR3 DNA follows: TGTGCCAGTATTCCTTCGACAGGGAGATTTCAAGCTTTCTTT.

This clone was found once. The CDR3 DNA reads TGTGCCAGCTCACTGAATCCGGGACAGGGGTTTGGCTACACCTTC. Translating it yields CASSLNPGQGFGYTF. The chain has TRBV18 and TRBJ1-2; 10 positions match TRBD1. Germline CDR1 reads KGHSH; CDR2 reads LQKENI. Trimming cost V 4 bases and J 7 bases; bases outside gene matches: 9. The length of the CDR3 is 15 residues.

This rearrangement joins TRBV11-3 to TRBJ2-2; 9 bases are a match to TRBD2. The germline CDR1 and CDR2 sequences are SGHNT and YENEEA. CDR3 length: 16 amino acids. V was clipped by 5 bases and J by 4 bases; unmatched bases: 8. The CDR3 here is CASSRALAGSTGELFF. The CDR3 DNA follows: TGTGCCAGCAGCCGGGCCCTAGCGGGAAGCACCGGGGAGCTGTTTTTT.

The chain has TRBV13 and TRBJ2-7, with TRBD1 matching over 7 bases. CDR3 length: 13 amino acids. In germline, CDR1 is PRHDT, CDR2 FYEKMQ (reference sequence). The ends lost 5 bases at V and 5 bases at J; junction bases unmatched: 6. CDR3: CASSDRVTNEQYF. The DNA of the CDR3 is TGTGCCAGCAGCGACAGGGTAACCAACGAGCAGTACTTC.

The rearrangement joins TRBV4-2 to TRBJ2-3; TRBD2 matches at 8 bases. Trimming took 5 bases from V and 5 from J; bases not matched to a gene: 9. In germline, CDR1 is LGHNA, CDR2 YNFKEQ. The CDR3 is 15 residues long. The CDR3 reads CASSYGGAGKDTQYF. The CDR3 region has the DNA TGTGCCAGCAGCTACGGGGGGGCCGGTAAAGATACGCAGTATTTT.

The V call is TRBV11-2, the J call TRBJ1-5, with no clear D. CDR1 is SGHAT and CDR2 is FQNNGV in the germline V gene. The V and J ends lost 2 bases and 5 bases respectively, with 7 bases between them. The CDR3 totals 13 residues. The CDR3 loop is CASSLTSDQPQHF. In nucleotides, the CDR3 is TGTGCCAGCAGCTTAACCTCGGATCAGCCCCAGCATTTT.

The V call is TRBV19, the J call TRBJ2-7; possibly TRBD1 for D (5 bases). CDR1 LNHDA and CDR2 SQIVND come from the germline V gene (reference sequence). Trimming removed 7 bases from V and 2 bases from J, with 15 bases in between. CDR3 length equals 14 residues. CDR3 DNA sequence: TGTGCCAGTACCCCGACAGTGGGGCCCTACGAGCAGTACTTC. Its translation is CASTPTVGPYEQYF.

V gene TRBV12-3 or TRBV12-4 combines with J gene TRBJ1-1, with D possibly being TRBD1 (5 bases). The V and J ends lost 8 bases and 2 bases respectively, with 12 bases between them. The CDR3 loop spans 13 amino acids. CDR3 sequence reads: CASGSTGNTEAFF. The DNA for the CDR3 is TGTGCCAGCGGATCAACAGGAAACACTGAAGCTTTCTTT.